These 12 T cell receptor beta chains were sequenced from one sample in a study of post-analysis software for immune sequencing data. Incorporated into the TCR beta cDNA libraries were unique molecular identifiers, which served to reduce PCR and sequencing biases. MiXCR, run by TCRdb on the PCR reads, gives a single entry per CDR3 protein. This sample has roughly 800,000 distinct CDR3 sequences, with roughly 50% found just once. No antigen has been identified for these receptors. General observations from the study: Relative to controls, patients had 4 or 5 TRBV segments at higher frequency, with TRBV5-6, TRBV5-1 and TRBV20-1 among these.

The source material was blood. The receptors here all came from a girl aged 5 to 17 with multiple sclerosis.

V and J are TRBV6-6 and TRBJ2-4, with D possibly being TRBD1 (5 bases). V shed 8 bases and J shed 13 bases, with 15 bases lying between them. This CDR3 comprises 11 residues. Germline-derived CDR1 and CDR2 are MNHNY and SVGAGI (reference sequence). The CDR3 region is CASSTEHRQYF. CDR3 nucleotides: TGTGCCAGCTCGACAGAACATCGGCAGTACTTC.

This chain connects TRBV5-1 to TRBJ1-2, with TRBD1 as a possible D gene (6 bases). Trimming took 0 bases from V and 2 from J, leaving 11 bases between them. Germline values: CDR1 SGHRS, CDR2 YFSETQ. There are 15 residues in the CDR3. The CDR3 region has the DNA TGCGCCAGCAGCTTGGGGAACAGGGAGAACTATGGCTACACCTTC. Protein: CASSLGNRENYGYTF.

Note on this clonotype: The junction departs from germline at one end; a sequencing error may be responsible. This chain uses TRBV3-1 with TRBJ2-1; D perhaps matches TRBD2 (6 bases). The V gene's germline CDR1 is LGHDT and CDR2 YNNKEL (reference sequence). The length of the CDR3 is 13 residues. Here the CDR3 reads CASGQVGGDEQFF. The DNA for the CDR3 is TGTGCCAGCGGCCAAGTCGGGGGAGATGAGCAGTTCTTC.

This clonotype was seen only once. The genes are TRBV12-3 or TRBV12-4 and TRBJ1-2, with TRBD1 as a possible D gene (6 bases). With 5 bases removed from V and 8 bases from J, the gap between germline ends came to 12 bases. The CDR3 length is 12 residues. The CDR3 sequence: CASSPYRVGYTF. CDR3 bases: TGTGCCAGCAGTCCTTACAGGGTAGGCTACACCTTC.

The V and J genes are TRBV20-1 and TRBJ1-2; D uncertain. The germline gives CDR1 DFQATT, CDR2 SNEGSKA (reference sequence). V lost 6 bases to trimming and J lost 5 bases, with 22 bases between them. This CDR3 is built from 15 residues. The CDR3 protein is CSAASRAPPEYGYTF. DNA for the CDR3: TGCAGTGCCGCTTCCCGGGCCCCCCCAGAATATGGCTACACCTTC.

The sample holds one count of this clonotype. The chain employs TRBV6-5 and TRBJ1-2; possibly TRBD1 for D (6 bases). Germline loops: CDR1 MNHEY, CDR2 SVGAGI. The CDR3 totals 14 residues. Trimming stripped 6 bases from V and 2 bases from J, with 13 bases between. The CDR3 DNA is TGTGCCAGCAGCCGCAGACAGGCGAACTATGGCTACACCTTC. Translated: CASSRRQANYGYTF.

The rearrangement links TRBV4-1 to TRBJ2-7; no clear D gene. CDR3 length: 14 residues. The germline CDR1 and CDR2 sequences are MGHRA and YSYEKL. V was pared by 0 bases and J by 5 bases, with 11 bases between. This CDR3 reads CASSQDPSRDEQYF. For the CDR3, the DNA is TGCGCCAGCAGCCAAGACCCTTCACGGGACGAGCAGTACTTC.

The rearrangement uses TRBV20-1 and TRBJ2-7; the match to TRBD1 covers 8 bases. CDR1 is DFQATT, CDR2 SNEGSKA, per germline (reference sequence). The CDR3 length is 15 residues. Germline trimming cut 3 bases from V and 7 bases from J; bases unmatched to any gene: 14. The CDR3 DNA sequence: TGCAGTGCTAGCCCGGGACAGGAGGCTAGTTTGGAGCAGTACTTC. It is translated as CSASPGQEASLEQYF.

Only a few counts were recorded for this clonotype. The chain is built from TRBV20-1 and TRBJ2-5, with 10 positions matching TRBD2. The CDR3 length is 14 residues. With 6 bases clipped from V and 4 bases from J, the junction kept 8 bases outside the gene matches. Germline assignment: CDR1 DFQATT and CDR2 SNEGSKA (reference sequence). CDR3 coding DNA: TGCAGTGCCCACCCTAGCGGGAGAGGAGAGACCCAGTACTTC. It specifies CSAHPSGRGETQYF.

CDR3 nucleotides: TGCAGTGCTCTTCTCGGCGGGAGTTACTACAATGAGCAGTTCTTC. Protein product: CSALLGGSYYNEQFF. The V gene is TRBV20-1, the J gene TRBJ2-1; 7 bases line up with TRBD2. Germline lookup yields CDR1 DFQATT and CDR2 SNEGSKA (reference sequence). Germline trimming cut 5 bases from V and 3 bases from J; bases unmatched to any gene: 10. This CDR3 is built from 15 residues.

This clonotype appeared a few times. This sequence joins TRBV10-2 and TRBJ1-5, with no clear D. The V and J ends lost 5 bases and 4 bases respectively, with 9 bases between them. Germline V gene sequence: CDR1 WSHSY, CDR2 SAAADI. This CDR3 contains 13 residues. The CDR3 DNA sequence: TGCGCCAGCAGTTCAGACTGGAATCAGCCCCAGCATTTT. Translating it yields CASSSDWNQPQHF.

The rearrangement links TRBV7-8 to TRBJ1-5, with D hard to call. The germline V gene has CDR1 SGHVS and CDR2 FQNEAQ. V shed 2 bases and J shed 7 bases, with 9 bases lying between them. This CDR3 contains 13 residues. CDR3 sequence reads: CASSLLGSQPQHF. The CDR3 nucleotides are TGTGCCAGCAGCTTACTAGGGAGCCAGCCCCAGCATTTT.